The 31 T cell receptor beta chains in this list originate from one sample, sequenced in a study of molecular identifiers for immune sequencing clone quantification. MiXCR, run by TCRdb on the PCR reads, gives a single entry per CDR3 protein. Among hundreds of thousands of distinct CDR3 sequences listed, roughly 24% were seen once. Sequencing used naive CD8+ T cells from blood, with Jurkat cell RNA spiked in. Noted subset: FACS-sorted CD8+CD4-CCR7+CD45RA+ naive T cells. The receptors originated from a human donor in good health. Some libraries in this study had Jurkat cell RNA spiked in.

This rearrangement joins TRBV20-1 to TRBJ2-7; 8 bases fit TRBD1. CDR1 is DFQATT, CDR2 SNEGSKA, per germline (reference sequence). The junction had 13 bases not matched to a gene; V was cut back by 5 bases and J by 4 bases. The length of the CDR3 is 15 residues. CDR3 residues: CSARPDRGARYEQYF. DNA for the CDR3: TGCAGTGCTCGTCCCGACAGGGGCGCCAGATACGAGCAGTACTTC.

Concerning this clonotype itself: As the CDR3 is not closed by the conserved phenylalanine or tryptophan, this likely results from a read error. V and J are TRBV4-1 and TRBJ2-5; 7 bases line up with TRBD1. V lost 0 bases, J lost 2 bases, and 12 bases stayed unmatched. Germline CDR1 MGHRA, CDR2 YSYEKL. The CDR3 has 18 amino acids. The CDR3 nucleotides read TGCGCCAGCAGCCAAGATGAGACAGGGAGACTCCTTCAAGAGACCCAGTACTTG. Its translation is CASSQDETGRLLQETQYL.

CDR3 DNA sequence: TGTGCCAGCAGCCCGTGGGACAGGGGGAATTACGAGCAGTACTTC. Translating it yields CASSPWDRGNYEQYF. This chain links TRBV9 with TRBJ2-7; TRBD1 agrees at 11 bases. The CDR3 contains 15 residues. After removal of 4 bases from V and 4 bases from J, the junction contained 7 bases not matched to a gene. CDR1 SGDLS and CDR2 YYNGEE come from the germline V gene.

This clonotype was seen ten or more times. The chain links TRBV6-6 to TRBJ1-1; a possible D gene is TRBD1 (5 bases). V shed 0 bases and J shed 3 bases, with 17 bases lying between them. Germline assignment: CDR1 MNHNY and CDR2 SVGAGI (reference sequence). This CDR3 has 17 residues. CDR3 protein: CASSYSPGRVRDTEAFF. CDR3 sequence (DNA): TGTGCCAGCAGTTACTCGCCGGGCAGGGTGAGGGACACTGAAGCTTTCTTT.

This clonotype has a count of ten or more. The V call is TRBV12-3 or TRBV12-4, the J call TRBJ2-5; D may correspond to TRBD1 or TRBD2 (5 bases each). V lost 7 bases, J lost 3 bases, and 21 bases lay in between. The CDR3 consists of 16 residues. The CDR3 loop is CASTSIRGDLKETQYF. CDR3 nucleotide sequence: TGTGCCAGCACCTCAATCCGGGGCGACCTCAAAGAGACCCAGTACTTC.

This clonotype has more than one count but fewer than ten. An end of the junction differs from the germline gene, which may be a read error. The gene calls are TRBV11-1 and TRBJ1-1; 10 bases agree with TRBD1. There are 15 residues in the CDR3. Germline CDR1 reads SGHAT; CDR2 reads FQDESV (reference sequence). The CDR3 loop is CACSLVGQGSTEAFF. Written as DNA, the CDR3 is TGTGCCTGCAGCTTAGTGGGACAGGGGTCCACTGAAGCTTTCTTT.

This clonotype was seen ten or more times. The chain uses TRBV9 and TRBJ1-1; possibly TRBD1 for D (5 bases). The CDR3 runs to 13 residues. V was shortened by 3 bases and J by 4 bases, with 10 bases between the two germline ends. Germline V gene lookup returns CDR1 SGDLS and CDR2 YYNGEE. CDR3 in amino acids: CASSAGLGTEAFF. CDR3 DNA: TGTGCCAGCAGCGCGGGGCTGGGCACTGAAGCTTTCTTT.

The table lists this clonotype with many counts. The chain uses TRBV9 and TRBJ2-7; 13 nucleotides align to TRBD2. This CDR3 spans 15 amino acids. V lost 4 bases to trimming and J lost 5 bases; unmatched junction nucleotides: 6. CDR1 and CDR2 from the germline V gene are SGDLS and YYNGEE. The CDR3 here is CASSFGTSGINEQYF. The CDR3 region has the DNA TGTGCCAGCAGCTTTGGGACTAGCGGGATAAACGAGCAGTACTTC. Drawing the rest from reference TRBV9 and TRBJ2-7, the complete variable domain is DSGVTQTPKHLITATGQRVTLRCSPRSGDLSVYWYQQSLDQGLQFLIQYYNGEERAKGNILERFSAQQFPDLHSELNLSSLELGDSALYFCASSFGTSGINEQYFGPGTRLTVT.

This clonotype has at least ten counts. A read error may account for a junction end that differs from germline. The rearrangement links TRBV7-9 to TRBJ1-4; no definite D call. Germline V lookup: CDR1 SEHNR, CDR2 FQNEAQ (reference sequence). There are 11 residues in the CDR3. CDR3 nucleotides: TGTGCCAGCAGCTTAGAGATGGGGTTCAGATTT. This translates into CASSLEMGFRF.

J is TRBJ1-4 and V is TRBV12-3 or TRBV12-4; D call uncertain. This CDR3 contains 14 residues. V lost 5 bases to trimming and J lost 11 bases, with 18 bases between them. The CDR3 DNA follows: TGTGCCAGCAGTGAAAGGCAGCGATACATGAAACTGTTTTTT. Its translation is CASSERQRYMKLFF.

The rearrangement links TRBV4-3 to TRBJ2-1, with 9 bases identical to TRBD2. The length of the CDR3 is 14 residues. Germline V CDR1 and CDR2: LGHNA, YSLEER. The ends lost 0 bases at V and 6 bases at J; junction bases unmatched: 0. CDR3: CASSQDSGGNEQFF. In DNA, the CDR3 is TGCGCCAGCAGCCAAGATAGCGGGGGCAATGAGCAGTTCTTC.

This clonotype occurred a few times. In this CDR3 the conserved last residue, phenylalanine or tryptophan, is missing, so a read error is likely. The J gene is TRBJ1-2, the V gene TRBV4-2; D is unresolved. V lost 4 bases and J 3 bases, leaving 18 bases between the germline ends. Germline V CDR1 and CDR2: LGHNA, YNFKEQ. The CDR3 runs 16 residues. The CDR3 nucleotides read TGTGCCAGCAGCCCTGGGCCTTCCCCCATCTACTATGGCTACACCCTC. It codes for CASSPGPSPIYYGYTL.

The J gene is TRBJ2-5, the V gene TRBV6-6; 13 nucleotides line up with TRBD2. The CDR3 spans 15 residues. Per the germline V gene, CDR1 is MNHNY and CDR2 is SVGAGI (reference sequence). Trimming cost V 7 bases and J 4 bases; bases outside gene matches: 6. CDR3 nucleotides: TGTGCCAGCACCCTACTAGCGGGGGGGCGAGAGACCCAGTACTTC. Its translation: CASTLLAGGRETQYF.

In this sample, this clonotype turned up many times. V gene TRBV11-2 combines with J gene TRBJ2-7; D might be TRBD1 or TRBD2, each matching 5 bases. The CDR3 totals 14 residues. CDR1 and CDR2 from the germline V gene are SGHAT and FQNNGV. Trimming pared 5 bases from V and 2 bases from J, leaving 13 bases between. CDR3 protein: CASSTGVAPYEQYF. The DNA of the CDR3 is TGTGCCAGCAGCACAGGAGTAGCGCCCTACGAGCAGTACTTC.

This clonotype was counted between two and nine times. V gene TRBV27 combines with J gene TRBJ2-7; maybe TRBD1 (6 bases). This CDR3 spans 13 amino acids. Germline CDR1 reads MNHEY; CDR2 reads SMNVEV (reference sequence). Trimming left V 6 bases short and J 5 bases short, with 14 bases between. In DNA form, the CDR3 reads TGTGCCAGCAGCAACACACAGGGCCACGAGCAGTACTTC. Its protein product is CASSNTQGHEQYF.

Points on this clonotype: An end of the junction differs from the germline gene, which may be a read error. The rearrangement joins TRBV5-3 to TRBJ2-3; a weak D match, TRBD1 (6 bases). TRBV5-3 is an ORF; its function is uncertain. The CDR3 loop spans 16 amino acids. CDR3 in DNA: TGTGCCAGCAGCTCGCCGCCGGACAGCTACACAGATACGCAGTATTTT. This translates into CASSSPPDSYTDTQYF.

As to this clonotype: This clone may be a read error of a much larger clone one base away. The V and J genes are TRBV6-6 and TRBJ2-7, with a weak D call TRBD2 (6 bases). Germline V lookup: CDR1 MNHNY, CDR2 SVGAGI (reference sequence). The CDR3 contains 11 residues. Trimming removed 6 bases from V and 7 bases from J, with 10 bases in between. The CDR3 here is CASRYGGEQYF. The CDR3 coding sequence is TGTGCCAGCAGGTACGGGGGAGAGCAGTACTTC.

The CDR3 here is CVPLGSGDNVSYEQYF. For the CDR3, the DNA is TGTGTCCCTCTAGGGAGCGGGGACAACGTATCCTACGAGCAGTACTTC. The rearrangement uses TRBV25-1 and TRBJ2-7, with D possibly being TRBD2 (7 bases). The CDR3 is 16 residues long. Germline CDR1 is MGHDK and CDR2 is SYGVNS.

This chain connects TRBV7-9 to TRBJ2-7; maybe TRBD2 (6 bases). The CDR3 runs 17 residues. The germline gives CDR1 SEHNR, CDR2 FQNEAQ (reference sequence). V dropped 2 bases and J dropped 3 bases, with 20 bases sitting between them. The CDR3 sequence: CASSLLNAGPGGYEQYF. CDR3 nucleotides: TGTGCCAGCAGCTTACTCAACGCCGGGCCCGGGGGCTACGAGCAGTACTTC. Variable domain in full (rest from reference TRBV7-9 and TRBJ2-7): DTGVSQNPRHKITKRGQNVTFRCDPISEHNRLYWYRQTLGQGPEFLTYFQNEAQLEKSRLLSDRFSAERPKGSFSTLEIQRTEQGDSAMYLCASSLLNAGPGGYEQYFGPGTRLTVT.

This clonotype was picked up a small number of times. The J gene is TRBJ1-5, the V gene TRBV18; no clear D. V dropped 5 bases and J dropped 1 base, with 9 bases sitting between them. Germline values: CDR1 KGHSH, CDR2 LQKENI. The length of the CDR3 is 14 residues. The CDR3 DNA reads as TGTGCCAGCTCAATAAGCCGGAGCAATCAGCCCCAGCATTTT. Its protein product is CASSISRSNQPQHF.

This clonotype was observed a handful of times. The chain combines TRBV7-7 with TRBJ2-7; a possible D gene is TRBD2 (5 bases). CDR3 size: 15 residues. The germline V gene encodes CDR1 SSHAT and CDR2 FNYEAQ (reference sequence). Trimming took 0 bases from V and 4 from J, leaving 13 bases between them. This chain's CDR3 is CASSLAPGVGYEQYF. CDR3 DNA sequence: TGTGCCAGCAGCTTAGCGCCCGGGGTGGGGTACGAGCAGTACTTC.

This clonotype was detected many times. V is TRBV9 and J is TRBJ1-2; 8 bases map to TRBD1. CDR1 SGDLS and CDR2 YYNGEE come from the germline V gene. J was trimmed by 2 bases and V by 5 bases; bases with no gene match: 11. This CDR3 has 16 residues. This chain's CDR3 is CASSSGTGLTNYGYTF. The CDR3 nucleotides read TGTGCCAGCAGTTCCGGGACAGGCCTGACCAACTATGGCTACACCTTC.

With regard to this clonotype: A read error may produce the germline difference seen at one junction end. The J gene is TRBJ2-3, the V gene TRBV5-6; the D gene could be TRBD1 or TRBD2 (5 bases each). The CDR3 sequence is 16 residues long. Germline CDR1 SGHDT, CDR2 YYEEEE. The CDR3 sequence: CASSFRDVLSIDTQYF. In DNA, the CDR3 is TGTGCCAGCAGCTTCCGGGACGTACTTAGCATAGATACGCAGTATTTT.

This clonotype has more than one count but fewer than ten. The chain has TRBV24-1 and TRBJ2-1, with D perhaps matching TRBD1 (6 bases). Trimming took off 1 base at V and 3 bases at J, with 9 bases between the two ends. This CDR3 has 15 amino acids. Germline-derived CDR1 and CDR2 are KGHDR and SFDVKD. CDR3 residues: CATSDFTGNYNEQFF. The CDR3, as DNA: TGTGCCACCAGTGATTTCACAGGGAACTACAATGAGCAGTTCTTC.

Only a few counts were recorded for this clonotype. V usage is TRBV14 and J usage is TRBJ2-5, with 8 bases aligning to TRBD1. Germline V gene sequence: CDR1 SGHDN, CDR2 FVKESK. The V segment lost 2 bases and the J segment 2 bases; nucleotides outside the gene matches: 4. CDR3 length: 15 residues. The CDR3 loop reads CASSQPGTGQETQYF. DNA for the CDR3: TGTGCCAGCAGCCAACCTGGGACAGGACAAGAGACCCAGTACTTC.

There are a few counts of this clonotype. CDR3 DNA sequence: TGTGCCAGCAGCGCACCGGGGGCTTACGAGCAGTACTTC. Encoded protein: CASSAPGAYEQYF. The rearrangement uses TRBV7-9 and TRBJ2-7; D may correspond to TRBD1 or TRBD2 (6 bases each). This CDR3 comprises 13 residues. CDR1 and CDR2 from the germline V gene are SEHNR and FQNEAQ (reference sequence). V lost 5 bases to trimming and J lost 4 bases, with 12 bases between them.

Concerning this clonotype itself: Germline is not matched at one junction end, which may reflect a read error. The chain links TRBV20-1 to TRBJ2-7; D is possibly TRBD1 (6 bases). Germline-derived CDR1 and CDR2 are DFQATT and SNEGSKA (reference sequence). This CDR3 has 13 residues. CDR3 coding DNA: TGCAGTGCCCGAGTCAGGGGTTTTCACGAGCGGTACTTC. This sequence encodes CSARVRGFHERYF.

This clonotype occurred a few times. This chain uses TRBV7-6 with TRBJ2-7; a possible D gene is TRBD1 (5 bases). The CDR3 covers 15 residues. Germline values: CDR1 SGHVS, CDR2 FNYEAQ. With 4 bases removed from V and 3 bases from J, the gap between germline ends came to 16 bases. The CDR3 here is CASSSKGASHYEQYF. As DNA, the CDR3 is TGTGCCAGCAGCTCGAAAGGGGCCAGCCACTACGAGCAGTACTTC.

The sample holds one count of this clonotype. CDR3 sequence: CARRLALAPAPYF. The CDR3 region has the DNA TGTGCCCGCCGCCTGGCCTTGGCCCCCGCGCCGTACTTC. The chain has TRBV9 and TRBJ2-7, with no clear D. The CDR3 sequence is 13 residues long. Trimming pared 10 bases from V and 12 bases from J, leaving 26 bases between. Per germline, CDR1 SGDLS and CDR2 YYNGEE.

As regards this clonotype: Sequence at one end of the junction differs from germline and may be a read error. The J gene is TRBJ2-2, the V gene TRBV6-5; 7 bases are a match to TRBD1. Germline V gives CDR1 MNHEY, CDR2 SVGAGI. This CDR3 contains 15 residues. The CDR3 protein is CDSRTGQSFTGELFF. CDR3 sequence (DNA): TGTGACAGCAGGACGGGACAGTCTTTCACCGGGGAGCTGTTTTTT.

The rearrangement links TRBV5-6 to TRBJ2-1, with 11 bases lining up with TRBD2. Germline-derived CDR1 and CDR2 are SGHDT and YYEEEE. The CDR3 covers 15 residues. V shed 4 bases and J 7 bases; nucleotides not matched to a gene: 7. The CDR3 sequence is CASSKISGGVNEQFF. The CDR3 DNA follows: TGTGCCAGCAGCAAAATTAGCGGGGGGGTAAATGAGCAGTTCTTC.